Sequencing of this T cell receptor beta chain was carried out in a study of cytomegalovirus exposure and HLA in healthy donors (dated by TCRdb to about 2017). Background for the entire study: An earlier analysis of approximately 600 of the donors reported approximately 300 Gb of sequence data and around 120 million unique TCR beta sequences from about 179 million T cells. In the later analysis, no new phenotypic data were used to find candidate immune exposures; instead, reliance was placed on TCR beta sequences and their occurrence across donors. HLA typing included class I and class II loci at four-digit resolution. Besides the first cohort of roughly 660 subjects, a separate validation cohort made up of 120 different subjects was used. An early release that covered about 640 HLA-typed donors contained around 300 gigabases of sequencing data and approximately 85 million unique TCR sequences. Using immunosequencing, the study profiled T cell repertoires from around 670 subjects and related those repertoires to cytomegalovirus serostatus. An earlier analysis of some 500 of the donors used high-throughput TCR beta sequencing to judge whether each TCR beta V gene segment behaved as functional or pseudogenic. In a later genetic analysis, genome-wide SNP genotypes for about three fifths of the roughly 670 donors were used, and that subset was treated as a discovery cohort. On average, around 200,000 unique TCR beta nucleotide sequences were sequenced per donor among 398 genotyped donors of the cohort, with around 19% of those sequences being non-productive. Of the 300 to 500 genotyped donors, 70% to 90% were placed in the genetic ancestry cluster associated with self-reported Caucasian donors. Roughly 5 DR-DQ haplotypes were handled as single units for association and clustering, since linkage in the cohort was strong. The study aimed to test whether cataloging public T cell receptors could reveal signatures of past pathogen exposure. Donor age, sex, ethnicity and CMV serostatus were compiled alongside the repertoire data. Typing coverage varied by locus: about 620-630 donors for A, B, C, DRB1 and DQB1; approximately 560 for DQA1; more than 600 for DPA1; fewer than 480 for DPB1. In a later analysis, previously published TCR beta repertoires from several hundred donors were re-analyzed and high-resolution HLA genotyping was added so that TCR occurrence patterns could be studied. Every repertoire in the discovery cohort had been generated on one and the same sequencing platform. To predict cytomegalovirus infection status, the study combined high-throughput TCR immunosequencing, statistical association of individual TCRs with disease status, and machine learning. Overall study results and their limits: Some IMGT-functional V segments, including TRBV6-2 and TRBV6-3, could not be distinguished by the 87-base-pair reads and were therefore excluded. A few of the identified cytomegalovirus-associated TCR beta chains were confirmed in vitro to be specific for cytomegalovirus antigens. At a false discovery rate of 0.05, a later analysis linked about 17,000 TCR beta sequences to specific HLA alleles. Only TCR beta chains were sequenced in this cohort, and the absence of alpha or paired-chain data limited detectable features. Because HLA typing was unavailable for some donors at each locus, only the typed subset was used in association tests. A later genetic analysis associated a missense DCLRE1C variant with V-gene and J-gene trimming of TCR beta chains, and an independent cohort replicated the association. A later analysis reported that several top co-occurrence clusters appeared linked to parvovirus B19, influenza, CMV and Epstein-Barr virus. Across donors, most TCR sequences were observed very rarely, whereas some public TCRs were present in many individuals. The authors suggested that the approach could potentially be generalized to other disease states and immunological phenotypes. Roughly 15 rarely observed V segments, including chromosome 9 orphons, were excluded from the earlier analysis of some 590 of the donors because counts were too low. In an earlier analysis of roughly 560 of the donors, most TCR beta V segments were observed in productive rearrangements about 90% or about 30% of the time, broadly matching IMGT annotations. In a later analysis, the rate of TCR association differed among HLA loci, with DRB1 alleles having the most associated TCRs and HLA-C alleles having the fewest. A further reported finding was that TCR beta sequences accurately predicted the HLA-A and HLA-B alleles for most subjects in the first cohort. According to a later genetic analysis, donors in an Asian-associated ancestry cluster had fewer N-insertions in productive TCRs than the approximately 690-donor mean. The study listed approximately 150 TCR beta chains as associated with cytomegalovirus. Sequencing depth was assumed to be roughly uniform across donors in the presence/absence analyses, though that assumption may not hold. When HLA alleles, especially DR and DQ, strongly co-occurred, attributing TCR associations to individual alleles was difficult. For the cohort, immune exposure information was limited to CMV serostatus. In a later analysis, most CMV-associated TCR beta chains were found to appear HLA-restricted, with HLA associations seemingly driven largely by CMV exposure. A cluster of highly shared sequence variants was judged likely to be a technical artifact of the sequencing pipeline. The classifier was reported to diagnose cytomegalovirus status with high specificity and sensitivity in both the original and validation cohorts. In a later analysis, HLA-associated TCR beta chains were found to be more clonally expanded and to have lower generation probabilities than equally common non-associated chains. Linkage disequilibrium might explain the correlated functional status among segregating V segments, but an unknown experimental factor could not be excluded.

In this sample, this clone turned up once. The antigen this receptor binds is unknown. There are no base qualities to consult, and no much larger clone falls within one base. Library prep was done by the immunoSEQ multiplex PCR assay. The multiplex PCR relied on a mix of 60 forward primers for TCR Vbeta segments and 13 reverse primers for TCR Jbeta segments. A multiplex PCR assay on genomic DNA amplified the CDR3 region of rearranged TCR beta genes. Amplified TCR beta libraries were sequenced as 87-base-pair reads on the Illumina HiSeq System. For the original study's pipeline: In a later analysis, tens of millions of unique TCR beta chains were counted across the 500 to 850 repertoires, and roughly 11 million of these chains were shared by at least two donors. Raw reads were error-corrected and collapsed into unique sequences with a nearest-neighbor algorithm that merged closely related sequences to remove PCR and sequencing errors. V, D and J gene segments were assigned by aligning CDR3 sequences to IMGT reference sequences. For a sequence to be retained, at least a six-nucleotide match to both a V gene segment and a J gene segment was required. A rearrangement counted as productive if the CDR3 had no stop codons and remained in frame with V and J, and every other rearrangement counted as non-productive. CDR3 was defined according to IMGT convention as the region running from the second conserved V-encoded cysteine to the conserved J-encoded phenylalanine. In an earlier analysis of 500 to 650 of the donors, sequences lacking an unambiguous match to a single V gene segment were excluded. In an earlier analysis of approximately 590 of the donors, a V segment was called functional when productive rearrangements were above 56.7%, and segregating when the standard deviation between donors exceeded 5%. A statistical classification framework was built to diagnose cytomegalovirus status from the catalog of TCR beta chain sequences. In a later analysis, V and J genes were assigned by comparing TCR nucleotide sequences against IMGT/GENE-DB human TR gene sequences. A later analysis assigned CDR3 sequences and most-parsimonious VDJ recombination scenarios with the TCRdist pipeline. In a later analysis, each TCR beta chain was defined by its CDR3 amino acid sequence together with its V-gene family, and reads without a unique V-gene family were excluded. A later analysis removed 550 to 650 highly shared, low-generation-probability nucleotide sequences to deal with suspected cross-contamination and a sequencing artifact. For each public chain, a later analysis derived a clonal expansion index from normalized ranks of inferred template counts within each repertoire. Generation probabilities in a later analysis came from a VDJ recombination model fitted to out-of-frame rearrangements, and those results were checked against IGoR. Hypergeometric tests were used in a later analysis to score TCR-TCR, TCR-HLA and TCR-CMV co-occurrence, with a repertoire-size bias correction applied to the TCR pairs. In a later analysis, false discovery rates were estimated by permuting HLA or CMV assignments 20 times. A later analysis grouped co-occurring TCRs with DBSCAN, adding TCRdist sequence similarity when clustering within HLA-allele-positive subsets. Co-occurrence clustering excluded repertoires with fewer than 30,000 or more than 120,000 public chains, plus five with anomalous nucleotide sharing. Drawn from immuneACCESS, this table holds only the in-frame rearrangements with V and J called that TCRdb kept. Clones are partly lost; checked studies trace under half to an unresolved V gene and leave the rest unexplained. That table gives V, J and clone size, and the DNA gave D and trimming. In this sample the table shows 130,000 to 150,000 clones, approximately 80% of which occur a single time. The ten largest clones take up 5.1% of the sample.

In total, 500 to 700 healthy bone marrow donors made up the cohort. At the time of sampling, every cohort member was nominally healthy, though immune exposures that went unrecorded were likely present. The donor tested CMV seronegative, placing the donor among the 350 to 400 seronegative members of the cohort. Each donor provided a peripheral blood sample, and peripheral blood mononuclear cells were used for TCR beta sequencing. The Qiagen DNeasy Blood Extraction Kit was used to extract genomic DNA from the blood cell samples. Trimming costs V 1 base and J 0 bases, and their ends lie 10 bases apart. Including the terminal cysteine and phenylalanine, the CDR3 comprises 15 residues. Just the 45-base CDR3 DNA is kept, in frame starting at base 1. CDR1 and CDR2, per the germline V gene, are KGHSH and LQKENI.

Recombination linked TRBV18 to TRBJ2-7, and the D gene may be TRBD1, 6 bases matching. The material sequenced was PBMCs. This receptor was identified in a male donor in good health and CMV-seronegative. The base sequence is TGTGCCAGCTCACCACTCAGGGGAAGCTCCTACGAGCAGTACTTC. Translated, it reads CASSPLRGSSYEQYF.